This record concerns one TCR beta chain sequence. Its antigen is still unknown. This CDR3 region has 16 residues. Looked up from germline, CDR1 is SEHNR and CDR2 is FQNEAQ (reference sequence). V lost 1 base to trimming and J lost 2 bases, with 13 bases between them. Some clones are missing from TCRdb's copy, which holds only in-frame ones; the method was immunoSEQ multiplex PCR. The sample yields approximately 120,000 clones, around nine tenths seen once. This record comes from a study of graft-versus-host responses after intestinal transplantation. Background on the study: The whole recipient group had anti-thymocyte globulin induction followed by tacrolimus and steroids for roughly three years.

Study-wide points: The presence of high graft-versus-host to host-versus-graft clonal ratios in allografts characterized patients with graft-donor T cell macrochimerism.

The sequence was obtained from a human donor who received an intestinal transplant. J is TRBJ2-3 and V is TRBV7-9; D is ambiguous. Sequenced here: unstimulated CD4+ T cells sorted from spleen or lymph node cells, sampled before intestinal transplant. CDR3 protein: CASSLELGTFTDTQYF. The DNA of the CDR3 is TGTGCCAGCAGCTTAGAGTTGGGAACCTTCACAGATACGCAGTATTTT.